In this sample, the clone carrying this T cell receptor beta chain turned up once. Its antigen is currently unknown. This record belongs to a study of CD8 T cells in Susac syndrome. The study, taken as a whole, reports: There were 15 to 20 Susac-specific public clones in total CD8+ repertoires and several in CD8+ TEMRA repertoires.

V gave up 4 bases and J gave up 6 bases, with 16 bases separating them. The CDR3 is 14 residues long. CDR1 MGHDK and CDR2 SYGVNS come from the germline V gene. Random hexamers were used to reverse transcribe roughly 0.5 to 1 ug of RNA. Across 54 Vbeta and 13 Jbeta, TCR beta CDR3 was amplified with immunoSEQ multiplex PCR. MiXCR, run by TCRdb on the immunoSEQ multiplex PCR reads, gives a single entry per CDR3 protein. The sample holds 70,000 to 100,000 distinct CDR3 sequences, about 95% seen once. The clonotype comes from a human donor with Susac syndrome. The chain links TRBV25-1 to TRBJ2-7; D is tentatively TRBD1 or TRBD2 (6 bases each). What was sequenced was CD8+ T cells from PBMCs. The CDR3, as DNA: TGTGCCAGCAGTGGTACAGGGAGGACCTCCGAGCAGTACTTC. This codes for CASSGTGRTSEQYF.